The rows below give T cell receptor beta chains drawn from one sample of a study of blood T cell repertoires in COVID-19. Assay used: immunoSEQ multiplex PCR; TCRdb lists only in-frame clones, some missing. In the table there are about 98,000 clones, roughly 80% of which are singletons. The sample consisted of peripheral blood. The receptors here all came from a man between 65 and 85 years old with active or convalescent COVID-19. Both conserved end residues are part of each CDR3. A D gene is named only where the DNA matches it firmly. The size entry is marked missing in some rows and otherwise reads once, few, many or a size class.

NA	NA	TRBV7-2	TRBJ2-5	CASSSKISPPGTQYF	TGTGCCAGCAGCTCAAAAATTAGTCCTCCAGGGACCCAGTACTTC
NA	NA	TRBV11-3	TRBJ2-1	CASSKGPLYNEQFF	TGTGCCAGCAGCAAGGGGCCGCTATACAATGAGCAGTTCTTC
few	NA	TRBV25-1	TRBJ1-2	CASSGFGRRNGYTF	TGTGCCAGCAGTGGTTTCGGGAGGCGGAATGGCTACACCTTC
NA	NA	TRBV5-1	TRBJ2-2	CASSWLGDRWELFF	TGCGCCAGCAGCTGGCTGGGAGATCGCTGGGAGCTGTTTTTT
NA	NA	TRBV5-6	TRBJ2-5	CASSAPAREGETQYF	TGTGCCAGCAGCGCCCCAGCTCGCGAGGGAGAGACCCAGTACTTC
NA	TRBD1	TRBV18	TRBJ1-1	CASSSQGGDTEAFF	TGTGCCAGCTCATCACAGGGGGGGGACACTGAAGCTTTCTTT
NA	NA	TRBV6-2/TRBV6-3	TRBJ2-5	CASSYSNQETQYF	TGTGCCAGCAGTTACAGCAACCAAGAGACCCAGTACTTC
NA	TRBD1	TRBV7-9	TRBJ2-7	CASASAGTGGIEQYF	TGTGCCAGTGCCTCCGCCGGGACAGGGGGAATCGAGCAGTACTTC
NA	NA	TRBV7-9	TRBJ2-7	CASSLSDGGPYEQYF	TGTGCCAGCAGCTTAAGTGATGGGGGCCCCTACGAGCAGTACTTC
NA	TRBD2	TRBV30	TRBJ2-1	CAWSGTSANNEQFF	TGTGCCTGGAGTGGGACTAGCGCAAACAATGAGCAGTTCTTC
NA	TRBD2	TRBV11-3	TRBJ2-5	CASSRGGLAGEETQYF	TGTGCCAGCAGCCGAGGGGGGCTAGCGGGTGAAGAGACCCAGTACTTC
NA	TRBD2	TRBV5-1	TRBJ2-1	CASSPGGGGFNEQFF	TGCGCCAGCAGCCCTGGCGGGGGGGGATTCAATGAGCAGTTCTTC
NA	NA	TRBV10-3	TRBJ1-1	CAISESRVETEAFF	TGTGCCATCAGTGAGTCCAGGGTGGAGACTGAAGCTTTCTTT
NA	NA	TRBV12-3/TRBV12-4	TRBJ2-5	CASSSSKTQYF	TGTGCCAGCAGTTCATCAAAGACCCAGTACTTC
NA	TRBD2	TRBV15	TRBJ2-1	CATSEASGVASYNEQFF	TGTGCCACCAGTGAGGCTAGCGGGGTTGCCTCCTACAATGAGCAGTTCTTC
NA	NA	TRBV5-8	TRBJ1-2	CASSLLGYTF	TGTGCCAGCAGCTTGCTAGGCTACACCTTC
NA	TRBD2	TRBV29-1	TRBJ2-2	CSVGRGGDTGELFF	TGCAGCGTCGGGCGCGGGGGGGACACCGGGGAGCTGTTTTTT
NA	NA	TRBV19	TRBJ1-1	CATSLVGLHSKTEAFF	TGTGCCACCTCCCTTGTGGGGCTACATAGTAAAACTGAAGCTTTCTTT
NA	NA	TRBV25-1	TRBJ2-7	CASSESRAGPYEQYF	TGTGCCAGCAGTGAATCCCGTGCGGGCCCCTACGAGCAGTACTTC
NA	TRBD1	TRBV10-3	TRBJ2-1	CAISETTGGSYNEQFF	TGTGCCATCAGTGAGACGACAGGGGGTTCCTACAATGAGCAGTTCTTC
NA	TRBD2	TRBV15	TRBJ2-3	CATSSPDGGARDTQYF	TGTGCCACCAGCAGCCCTGACGGGGGGGCCAGAGATACGCAGTATTTT
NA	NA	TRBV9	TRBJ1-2	CASSVEWGLGGYTF	TGTGCCAGCAGCGTAGAGTGGGGGCTGGGTGGCTACACCTTC
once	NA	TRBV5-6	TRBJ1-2	CASSTLDRDGYTF	TGTGCCAGCAGCACCCTCGATCGCGATGGCTACACCTTC
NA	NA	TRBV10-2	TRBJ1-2	CASTPGNYGYTF	TGCGCCAGCACCCCAGGGAACTATGGCTACACCTTC
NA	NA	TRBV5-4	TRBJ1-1	CASSSGQEGGWGTEAFF	TGTGCCAGCAGCTCGGGGCAGGAAGGGGGTTGGGGCACTGAAGCTTTCTTT
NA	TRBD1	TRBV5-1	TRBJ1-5	CASSYGTGGLNQPQHF	TGCGCCAGCAGCTATGGGACAGGGGGACTGAATCAGCCCCAGCATTTT
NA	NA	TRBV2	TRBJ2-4	CASSNQGGGLAKNIQYF	TGTGCCAGCAGTAACCAGGGAGGTGGGCTAGCCAAAAACATTCAGTACTTC
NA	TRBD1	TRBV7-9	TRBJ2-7	CASSPGTEKNEQYF	TGTGCCAGCTCCCCCGGGACAGAAAAGAACGAGCAGTACTTC
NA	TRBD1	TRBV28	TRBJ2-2	CASSPAETGPTGELFF	TGTGCCAGCAGTCCTGCGGAGACAGGGCCCACCGGGGAGCTGTTTTTT
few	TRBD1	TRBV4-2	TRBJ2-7	CASSQEPGQGAHEQYF	TGTGCCAGCAGCCAAGAACCGGGACAGGGTGCCCACGAGCAGTACTTC
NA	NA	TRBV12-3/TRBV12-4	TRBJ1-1	CASSLLRNTEAFF	TGTGCCAGCAGTTTATTGCGGAACACTGAAGCTTTCTTT
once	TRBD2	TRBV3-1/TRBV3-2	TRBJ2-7	CASSQVASGAKAYEQYF	TGTGCCAGCAGCCAAGTGGCTAGCGGGGCAAAGGCCTACGAGCAGTACTTC
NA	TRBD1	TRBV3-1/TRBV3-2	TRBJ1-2	CATLSGGANYGYTF	TGTGCCACCCTCTCAGGGGGCGCTAACTATGGCTACACCTTC
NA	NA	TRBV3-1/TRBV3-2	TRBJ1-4	CASSQDGSAGDNEKLFF	TGTGCCAGCAGCCAAGATGGTTCGGCAGGGGATAATGAAAAACTGTTTTTT
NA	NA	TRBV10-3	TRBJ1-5	CASGLGGQPQHF	TGTGCCAGCGGACTAGGCGGTCAGCCCCAGCATTTT
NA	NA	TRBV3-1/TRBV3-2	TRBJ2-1	CASSPLGTEQFF	TGTGCCAGCAGCCCTCTCGGGACAGAGCAGTTCTTC
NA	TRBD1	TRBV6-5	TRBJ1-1	CASSYLTGNTEAFF	TGTGCCAGCAGTTACCTGACAGGGAATACTGAAGCTTTCTTT
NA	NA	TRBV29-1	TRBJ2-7	CSVEEAGDEQYF	TGCAGCGTTGAAGAAGCCGGGGACGAGCAGTACTTC
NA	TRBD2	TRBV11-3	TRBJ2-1	CASSEQGTIQFF	TGTGCCAGCAGCGAGCAAGGGACTATTCAGTTCTTC
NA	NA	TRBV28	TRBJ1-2	CASMVPTGSNYGYTF	TGTGCCAGCATGGTACCGACAGGTAGTAACTATGGCTACACCTTC
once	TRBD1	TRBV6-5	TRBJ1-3	CASRGQGGGNTIYF	TGTGCCAGCCGGGGACAGGGCGGCGGAAACACCATATATTTT
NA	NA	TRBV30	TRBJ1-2	CAWSVRGGGYGYTF	TGTGCCTGGAGTGTCCGGGGAGGAGGCTATGGCTACACCTTC
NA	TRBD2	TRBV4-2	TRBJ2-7	CASSQGTSIYGPYSEQYF	TGTGCCAGCAGCCAAGGGACTAGCATCTACGGACCCTACAGCGAGCAGTACTTC
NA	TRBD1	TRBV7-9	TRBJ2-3	CASSRKGAPTDTQYF	TGTGCCAGCAGCAGAAAGGGGGCGCCCACAGATACGCAGTATTTT
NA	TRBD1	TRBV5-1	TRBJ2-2	CASSFQGATGELFF	TGCGCCAGCAGTTTTCAGGGGGCGACCGGGGAGCTGTTTTTT
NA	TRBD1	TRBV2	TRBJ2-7	CASRQTGPSYEQYF	TGTGCCAGCAGACAGACAGGGCCCTCCTACGAGCAGTACTTC
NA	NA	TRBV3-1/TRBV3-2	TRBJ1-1	CASGGVATEAFF	TGTGCCAGCGGGGGGGTGGCCACTGAAGCTTTCTTT
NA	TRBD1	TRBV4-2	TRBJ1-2	CASSQADRGLFGYTF	TGTGCCAGCAGCCAGGCGGACAGGGGGCTTTTTGGCTACACCTTC
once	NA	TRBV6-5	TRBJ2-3	CASSRQLLTGDTQYF	TGTGCCAGCAGCAGACAGTTACTGACTGGAGATACGCAGTATTTT